Listed below are T cell receptor beta chains from one sample, sequenced in a study of blood T cell repertoires in COVID-19. TCRdb's copy holds only in-frame clones and misses some; the assay was immunoSEQ multiplex PCR. This table has some 270,000 clones, around nine tenths appearing once. Source material: peripheral blood. The source of these receptors is a woman aged 60-75 years who had recovered from COVID-19. CDR3s include the opening cysteine and the closing phenylalanine or tryptophan. A D gene is named only where the DNA matches it firmly. Part of the rows lack a size; the others show once, few, many or a class for expanded clones.

TRBV4-2	TRBD1	TRBJ1-3	.	16	CASSPPGTGFGNTIYF	TGTGCCAGCAGCCCTCCGGGGACAGGGTTCGGAAACACCATATATTTT
TRBV6-6	.	TRBJ1-1	.	11	CASSQRSEAFF	TGTGCCAGCAGTCAGCGATCGGAAGCTTTCTTT
TRBV7-8	.	TRBJ1-4	.	15	CASSLALPQGGKLFF	TGTGCCAGCAGCTTAGCGCTCCCACAGGGCGGAAAACTGTTTTTT
TRBV2	.	TRBJ2-5	.	14	CASTLYRGQETQYF	TGTGCCAGCACCCTCTATAGGGGGCAAGAGACCCAGTACTTC
TRBV5-4	TRBD1	TRBJ2-7	.	13	CASSTRQGYEQYF	TGTGCCAGCAGCACTAGACAGGGGTACGAGCAGTACTTC
TRBV3-1/TRBV3-2	.	TRBJ1-3	.	15	CASSPAGRPGNTIYF	TGTGCCAGCAGCCCTGCGGGTCGACCTGGAAACACCATATATTTT
TRBV6-5	.	TRBJ1-6	.	14	CASSYASRGSPLHF	TGTGCCAGCAGTTACGCCAGCAGGGGATCACCCCTCCACTTT
TRBV5-4	.	TRBJ2-5	.	13	CASSSVRGETQYF	TGTGCCAGCAGCTCCGTCCGGGGAGAGACCCAGTACTTC
TRBV7-6	TRBD2	TRBJ2-1	.	16	CASSRTSGSSYNEQFF	TGTGCCAGCAGTCGCACTAGCGGGAGCTCCTACAATGAGCAGTTCTTC
TRBV7-8	.	TRBJ1-5	.	18	CASSFLLGTGVRNQPQHF	TGTGCCAGCAGCTTTTTATTAGGTACGGGAGTGCGAAATCAGCCCCAGCATTTT
TRBV7-3	.	TRBJ1-5	few	13	CASSQDRNQPQHF	TGTGCCAGCAGCCAGGACAGAAATCAGCCCCAGCATTTT
TRBV5-1	.	TRBJ1-3	.	13	CASSPQGQGTIYF	TGCGCCAGCAGCCCTCAGGGGCAGGGCACCATATATTTT
TRBV6-7	TRBD1	TRBJ2-7	.	15	CASSSPGQGAYEQYF	TGTGCCAGCAGTTCCCCGGGACAGGGGGCATACGAGCAGTACTTC
TRBV12-5	TRBD1	TRBJ2-1	once	15	CASGQGQGVYNEQFF	TGTGCTAGTGGCCAGGGACAGGGGGTCTACAATGAGCAGTTCTTC
TRBV3-1/TRBV3-2	.	TRBJ1-6	.	16	CASSQGLGRNNSPLHF	TGTGCCAGCAGCCAAGGATTGGGCAGAAATAATTCACCCCTCCACTTT
TRBV10-3	TRBD2	TRBJ2-1	.	19	CAGPREGAGAGSSYNEQFF	TGTGCCGGGCCTAGGGAGGGAGCGGGGGCCGGCAGCTCCTACAATGAGCAGTTCTTC
TRBV12-2	.	TRBJ2-7	.	17	CASRFSRAGGESREQYF	TGTGCAAGTCGCTTTTCTCGAGCAGGGGGCGAATCGCGAGAGCAGTACTTC
TRBV4-2	TRBD1	TRBJ2-6	.	17	CASSQETGGSGANVLTF	TGTGCCAGCAGCCAGGAGACAGGGGGTTCTGGGGCCAACGTCCTGACTTTC
TRBV23-1	.	TRBJ2-7	.	14	CASTTTGFSYEQYF	TGCGCCAGCACCACGACAGGCTTCTCCTACGAGCAGTACTTC
TRBV9	.	TRBJ2-7	.	14	CASSVQSGSSEQYF	TGTGCCAGCAGCGTACAAAGCGGTAGCTCCGAGCAGTACTTC
TRBV21-1	.	TRBJ1-4	.	16	CASSPLGGVGDEKLFF	TGTGCCAGCAGCCCCCTGGGGGGGGTTGGCGATGAAAAACTGTTTTTT
TRBV28	TRBD1	TRBJ2-7	.	13	CASSLYRGYEQYF	TGTGCCAGCAGTTTATACAGGGGATACGAGCAGTACTTC
TRBV7-9	.	TRBJ2-1	.	15	CASRLVDSYLHEQFF	TGTGCCAGCAGGTTAGTCGACAGCTACTTACATGAGCAGTTCTTC
TRBV3-1/TRBV3-2	.	TRBJ2-2	.	14	CASSPFVRSGELFF	TGTGCCAGCAGTCCTTTTGTGAGGAGCGGGGAGCTGTTTTTT
TRBV7-7	TRBD2	TRBJ2-1	once	15	CASSPVSGAGDEQFF	TGTGCTAGCAGCCCAGTTAGCGGGGCCGGTGATGAGCAGTTCTTC
TRBV3-1/TRBV3-2	.	TRBJ2-7	.	17	CASSHSGGGVYSYEQYF	TGTGCCAGCAGCCACTCGGGCGGCGGGGTCTACTCCTACGAGCAGTACTTC
TRBV7-9	TRBD2	TRBJ2-7	.	16	CASTKRGTSGTYEQYF	TGTGCCAGCACCAAGCGCGGGACTAGCGGGACCTACGAGCAGTACTTC